This TCR beta chain was identified in a study of blood T cell repertoires in COVID-19. Study background: Acute and convalescent COVID-19 samples came from the United States, Italy and Spain. PBMCs, B-cell-depleted T cells, or T cells were the source of the cDNA or gDNA that made up the material.

The V gene lost 7 bases and the J gene lost 0 bases, with 15 bases spanning the gap. This CDR3 has 16 amino acids. CDR1 is SNHLY and CDR2 is FYNNEI in the germline V gene. In the source study's methods: Estimation of nucleated cell counts was performed using reference gene primer amplification. TCRdb keeps only in-frame clones here, not all; method: immunoSEQ multiplex PCR. The V and J calls and the clone size are those of that table, but D and trimming were determined from the DNA. This table holds some 90,000 clones, around nine tenths found once. The TCR sequence derives from a man aged 50 to 59 with acute or convalescent COVID-19. This chain links TRBV2 with TRBJ2-2; TRBD1 might be the D (6 bases). The sequencing sample was made of peripheral blood. The CDR3 is CASKRVGTTNTGELFF. CDR3 bases: TGTGCCAGCAAACGAGTCGGGACAACGAACACCGGGGAGCTGTTTTTT.